Following are 16 T cell receptor beta chains from one sample sequenced in a study of shared clonotypes between healthy human individuals. Clones were read by immunoSEQ multiplex PCR, and TCRdb kept only the in-frame ones, dropping some. Among about 1.5 million clones listed, 98% were seen once. Sequenced sample: naive CD4+ T cells sorted from blood. Documented subset: CD45RA+ positively selected. Source of these receptors: a man aged 25 to 40 in good health.

Notes on this clone: Other DNA sequences within the sample encode an identical CDR3. V and J are TRBV7-9 and TRBJ2-5; 9 bases match TRBD2. Losses at the gene ends were 5 bases for V and 2 bases for J; bases not matched to a gene: 3. The CDR3 sequence is 14 residues long. The germline CDR1 and CDR2 sequences are SEHNR and FQNEAQ (reference sequence). CDR3 protein: CASSPGLAQETQYF. The DNA of the CDR3 is TGTGCCAGCAGCCCGGGACTAGCTCAAGAGACCCAGTACTTC.

The chain has TRBV5-1 and TRBJ2-1; 9 nucleotides align to TRBD2. Germline CDR1 SGHRS, CDR2 YFSETQ. This CDR3 comprises 15 residues. V was pared by 4 bases and J by 10 bases, with 12 bases of the junction left unmatched. The CDR3 coding sequence is TGCGCCAGCAGCCCGATACAAGGACTAGCGAGAGAGCAGTTCTTC. It specifies CASSPIQGLAREQFF. The full variable domain, in which reference TRBV5-1 and TRBJ2-1 provide the parts outside the CDR3, is KAGVTQTPRYLIKTRGQQVTLSCSPISGHRSVSWYQQTPGQGLQFLFEYFSETQRNKGNFPGRFSGRQFSNSRSEMNVSTLELGDSALYLCASSPIQGLAREQFFGPGTRLTVL.

The V call is TRBV28, the J call TRBJ1-2; 8 bases align to TRBD1. The CDR3 contains 12 residues. Looked up from germline, CDR1 is MDHEN and CDR2 is SYDVKM. J lost 7 bases, V lost 7 bases, and 5 bases had no gene match. CDR3 DNA sequence: TGTGCCAGCACGACAGGGGTTGGTGGCTACACCTTC. It translates to CASTTGVGGYTF.

V gene TRBV19 combines with J gene TRBJ1-1; D remains unclear. The CDR3 totals 13 residues. V was shortened by 7 bases and J by 10 bases, with 19 bases between the two germline ends. CDR1 LNHDA and CDR2 SQIVND come from the germline V gene (reference sequence). The CDR3 nucleotides are TGTGCCAGTAAAAAGGCCTCTAGTTTGGGAGCTTTCTTT. It codes for CASKKASSLGAFF.

This chain joins TRBV21-1 and TRBJ2-7. TRBV21-1 is a pseudogene segment. The CDR3 contains 18 residues. The CDR3 is CASSKKPEGGKLANEQYF. The DNA of the CDR3 is TGTGCCAGCAGCAAGAAGCCCGAGGGGGGCAAACTTGCCAACGAGCAGTACTTC.

The gene calls are TRBV18 and TRBJ2-3; 8 bases are a match to TRBD2. The CDR3 consists of 16 residues. V lost 4 bases, J lost 0 bases, and 6 bases stayed unmatched. Per the germline V gene, CDR1 is KGHSH and CDR2 is LQKENI. For the CDR3, the DNA is TGTGCCAGCTCACTACCGACTAGCGATAGCACAGATACGCAGTATTTT. This codes for CASSLPTSDSTDTQYF.

J is TRBJ2-2 and V is TRBV6-4; D is possibly TRBD2 (6 bases). V was shortened by 5 bases and J by 7 bases, with 11 bases between the two germline ends. The CDR3 loop spans 13 amino acids. In germline, CDR1 is MRHNA, CDR2 SNTAGT. CDR3 sequence: CASSYISGGELFF. As DNA, the CDR3 is TGTGCCAGCAGTTACATTAGCGGCGGGGAGCTGTTTTTT.

The chain carries TRBV6-1 and TRBJ1-5; D is undetermined. CDR3 length equals 15 residues. In germline, CDR1 is MNHNS, CDR2 SASEGT. V gave up 2 bases and J gave up 4 bases, with 12 bases separating them. Written as DNA, the CDR3 is TGTGCCAGCAGTGAAAAAGGAGCGGGTAATCAGCCCCAGCATTTT. Amino acids: CASSEKGAGNQPQHF.

This chain uses TRBV18 with TRBJ2-1, with 16 nucleotides matching TRBD2. This CDR3 is built from 16 residues. V was clipped by 6 bases and J by 7 bases; unmatched bases: 6. CDR1 and CDR2 (germline): KGHSH, LQKENI. DNA for the CDR3: TGTGCCAGCTCCCAGGGACTAGCGGGAGGGATGAATGAGCAGTTCTTC. Amino acids: CASSQGLAGGMNEQFF. Based on the CDR3 plus reference TRBV18 and TRBJ2-1, the full variable domain is NAGVMQNPRHLVRRRGQEARLRCSPMKGHSHVYWYRQLPEEGLKFMVYLQKENIIDESGMPKERFSAEFPKEGPSILRIQQVVRGDSAAYFCASSQGLAGGMNEQFFGPGTRLTVL.

With regard to this clone: The sample contains more than one DNA sequence encoding this CDR3. The V gene is TRBV5-4, the J gene TRBJ2-3; 9 positions agree with TRBD2. CDR1 is SGHNT, CDR2 YYREEE, per germline (reference sequence). V lost 1 base to trimming and J lost 1 base; unmatched junction nucleotides: 1. The CDR3 contains 15 residues. CDR3 loop: CASSLRTSGTDTQYF. CDR3 bases: TGTGCCAGCAGCTTGAGGACTAGCGGCACAGATACGCAGTATTTT.

The rearrangement uses TRBV19 and TRBJ1-5; D remains unclear. The CDR3 loop spans 15 amino acids. Trimming took 4 bases from V and 3 from J, leaving 13 bases between them. Per germline, CDR1 LNHDA and CDR2 SQIVND (reference sequence). The CDR3 DNA follows: TGTGCCAGTAGTACAGTCCCCACGTTCAATCAGCCCCAGCATTTT. It specifies CASSTVPTFNQPQHF.

This chain links TRBV6-5 with TRBJ1-2; D unresolved. The length of the CDR3 is 14 residues. CDR1 and CDR2 (germline): MNHEY, SVGAGI. With 6 bases removed from V and 6 bases from J, the gap between germline ends came to 17 bases. This CDR3 reads CASSPSRKEDGYTF. The DNA of the CDR3 is TGTGCCAGCAGCCCGTCACGGAAGGAGGATGGCTACACCTTC.

DNA for the CDR3: TGTGCCTGGAATAAGGGACAGTTCGCAACTAATGAAAAACTGTTTTTT. It specifies CAWNKGQFATNEKLFF. This sequence joins TRBV30 and TRBJ1-4; 7 bases are shared with TRBD1. This CDR3 has 16 residues. Germline V CDR1 and CDR2: GTSNPN, SVGIG (reference sequence). V shed 4 bases, J shed 0 bases, and the junction held 8 bases outside the gene matches. The entire variable domain, with the rest obtained from reference TRBV30 and TRBJ1-4, is as follows: SQTIHQWPATLVQPVGSPLSLECTVEGTSNPNLYWYRQAAGRGLQLLFYSVGIGQISSEVPQNLSASRPQDRQFILSSKKLLLSDSGFYLCAWNKGQFATNEKLFFGSGTQLSVL.

This chain links TRBV23-1 with TRBJ1-4, with D hard to call. TRBV23-1 is labeled an ORF, and its function is uncertain. Trimming took off 6 bases at V and 10 bases at J, with 15 bases between the two ends. The CDR3 is 13 residues long. CDR3 in amino acids: CASSLVREGKLFF. The CDR3 DNA reads as TGCGCCAGCAGCCTAGTCCGAGAAGGAAAACTGTTTTTT.

This clone was recorded only once. The V gene is TRBV9, the J gene TRBJ1-1, with 7 bases fitting TRBD1. Germline V lookup: CDR1 SGDLS, CDR2 YYNGEE. This CDR3 contains 15 residues. The V segment lost 0 bases and the J segment 3 bases; nucleotides outside the gene matches: 5. The CDR3 nucleotides are TGTGCCAGCAGCGTAGCACCAGGGGGGCACACTGAAGCTTTCTTT. It is translated as CASSVAPGGHTEAFF.

The V call is TRBV9, the J call TRBJ2-1, with TRBD1 matching 8 bases. The CDR3 extends over 17 amino acids. With 0 bases clipped from V and 7 bases from J, the junction kept 12 bases outside the gene matches. CDR1 and CDR2 (germline): SGDLS, YYNGEE. In DNA form, the CDR3 reads TGTGCCAGCAGCGTAGCCACCCAGGGGGCGCCCCTTAATGAGCAGTTCTTC. Translated: CASSVATQGAPLNEQFF.